These 20 T cell receptor beta chains share one sample of origin, sequenced in a study of T cell changes during pregnancy in multiple sclerosis (dated by TCRdb to the late 2010s). The method was the immunoSEQ multiplex PCR assay. This immuneACCESS table, as held by TCRdb, lists in-frame sequences with V and J called but not all clones. Of the missing ones, under half trace to an unresolved V gene in checked studies; the others have no known cause. Counted in this sample were tens of thousands of clones; around 92% of them appeared once. Roughly 2% of the sample lies in the top ten. Specimen: peripheral blood, collected in the third trimester of pregnancy. The receptors were sampled from a female donor in good health, enrolled as a control in a pregnancy study.

V and J are TRBV2 and TRBJ1-5; D is possibly TRBD1 (5 bases). Germline V CDR1 and CDR2: SNHLY, FYNNEI. V dropped 0 bases and J dropped 11 bases, with 8 bases sitting between them. This CDR3 spans 12 amino acids. Here the CDR3 reads CASSEARGAQHF. CDR3 DNA: TGTGCCAGCAGTGAAGCCCGGGGGGCCCAGCATTTT. Full variable domain (outside the CDR3, taken from reference TRBV2 and TRBJ1-5): EPEVTQTPSHQVTQMGQEVILRCVPISNHLYFYWYRQILGQKVEFLVSFYNNEISEKSEIFDDQFSVERPDGSNFTLKIRSTKLEDSAMYFCASSEARGAQHFGDGTRLSIL.

The chain links TRBV7-6 to TRBJ2-1; D gene ambiguous. This CDR3 is built from 13 residues. Germline V CDR1 and CDR2: SGHVS, FNYEAQ. V gave up 6 bases and J gave up 6 bases, with 12 bases separating them. CDR3: CASRPGPSNEQFF. Written as DNA, the CDR3 is TGTGCCAGCAGGCCAGGTCCCTCCAATGAGCAGTTCTTC.

The chain links TRBV7-9 to TRBJ2-5; possible D gene TRBD2, 5 bases. The CDR3 consists of 11 residues. CDR1 is SEHNR and CDR2 is FQNEAQ in the germline V gene (reference sequence). V lost 8 bases and J 4 bases, leaving 8 bases between the germline ends. The CDR3 DNA follows: TGTGCCAGCGAAGAGGGAGAGACCCAGTACTTC. It specifies CASEEGETQYF.

The chain has TRBV15 and TRBJ2-1, with TRBD1 matching over 9 bases. J was trimmed by 12 bases and V by 0 bases; bases with no gene match: 18. Germline V gene sequence: CDR1 LNHNV, CDR2 YYDKDF (reference sequence). This CDR3 has 18 residues. CDR3 amino acids: CATSRDDGLFRTGAWQFF. The CDR3 coding sequence is TGTGCCACCAGCAGAGATGACGGGCTGTTCCGGACAGGGGCATGGCAGTTCTTC.

V and J are TRBV6-5 and TRBJ2-2, with a weak D call TRBD1 (6 bases). V was pared by 8 bases and J by 0 bases, with 10 bases between. Germline V lookup: CDR1 MNHEY, CDR2 SVGAGI. The length of the CDR3 is 14 residues. For the CDR3, the DNA is TGTGCCAGCTCCAGGGGAACGAACACCGGGGAGCTGTTTTTT. Protein: CASSRGTNTGELFF.

The chain links TRBV5-1 to TRBJ2-2, with a possible D match to TRBD1 (6 bases). This CDR3 contains 14 residues. Germline-derived CDR1 and CDR2 are SGHRS and YFSETQ. V was cut by 4 bases and J by 6 bases, with 13 bases left in between. The CDR3 DNA sequence: TGCGCCAGCAGCCGGGGACAACAGTCCGGGGAGCTGTTTTTT. Translating gives CASSRGQQSGELFF. Using reference TRBV5-1 and TRBJ2-2 for the parts outside the CDR3, the full variable domain is KAGVTQTPRYLIKTRGQQVTLSCSPISGHRSVSWYQQTPGQGLQFLFEYFSETQRNKGNFPGRFSGRQFSNSRSEMNVSTLELGDSALYLCASSRGQQSGELFFGEGSRLTVL.

The chain links TRBV5-1 to TRBJ1-1; no definite D call. V was clipped by 0 bases and J by 2 bases, with 8 bases between them. The CDR3 extends over 14 amino acids. CDR1 SGHRS and CDR2 YFSETQ come from the germline V gene. The CDR3 spells CASSLVGENTEAFF. CDR3 DNA sequence: TGCGCCAGCAGCTTGGTGGGAGAAAACACTGAAGCTTTCTTT.

The V gene is TRBV27, the J gene TRBJ1-2; the match to TRBD1 covers 11 bases. Germline trimming cut 6 bases from V and 6 bases from J; bases unmatched to any gene: 9. This CDR3 comprises 15 residues. Germline V lookup: CDR1 MNHEY, CDR2 SMNVEV (reference sequence). The CDR3: CASSHFPGQGDGYTF. The CDR3 DNA sequence: TGTGCCAGCAGCCACTTCCCGGGACAGGGGGATGGCTACACCTTC.

The genes are TRBV12-5 and TRBJ2-1; 7 nucleotides match TRBD1. Germline V CDR1 and CDR2: LGHNT, FRNRAP. V lost 1 base to trimming and J lost 2 bases; unmatched junction nucleotides: 2. The CDR3 sequence is 15 residues long. In DNA, the CDR3 is TGTGCTAGTGGTTTGGGGCAGGGGGCCTACAATGAGCAGTTCTTC. It yields the protein CASGLGQGAYNEQFF.

This sequence joins TRBV9 and TRBJ1-6; possibly TRBD1 for D (6 bases). The CDR3 length is 16 residues. Trimming removed 4 bases at V and 8 bases at J, with 19 bases between. CDR1 and CDR2 from the germline V gene are SGDLS and YYNGEE. The CDR3 DNA reads TGTGCCAGCAGCCCCGATCGGGGGGCTGGTGATTCACCCCTCCACTTT. This translates into CASSPDRGAGDSPLHF.

The chain recombines TRBV18 with TRBJ2-7; perhaps TRBD1 as D (6 bases). CDR3 length equals 13 residues. CDR1 and CDR2 (germline): KGHSH, LQKENI. V lost 3 bases to trimming and J lost 6 bases, with 12 bases between them. The CDR3 DNA is TGTGCCAGCTCACCGCGGACAGTTTCCGAGCAGTACTTC. This gives the protein CASSPRTVSEQYF.

The chain couples TRBV5-1 to TRBJ1-1; TRBD1 matches at 10 bases. The CDR3 sequence is 16 residues long. Per germline, CDR1 SGHRS and CDR2 YFSETQ. Trimming took 4 bases from V and 0 from J; bases not matched to a gene: 6. As DNA, the CDR3 is TGCGCCAGCAGCCCCGGGACAGGGGCATTGAACACTGAAGCTTTCTTT. This encodes CASSPGTGALNTEAFF.

The chain couples TRBV7-9 to TRBJ1-1; no reliable D call. V was pared by 1 base and J by 7 bases, with 13 bases between. The CDR3 is 14 amino acids. Germline-derived CDR1 and CDR2 are SEHNR and FQNEAQ (reference sequence). The DNA for the CDR3 is TGTGCCAGCAGCTTAGGTCGTGTAGGGAGTGAAGCTTTCTTT. Its translation is CASSLGRVGSEAFF. Looking up the rest from reference TRBV7-9 and TRBJ1-1 gives the full variable domain: DTGVSQNPRHKITKRGQNVTFRCDPISEHNRLYWYRQTLGQGPEFLTYFQNEAQLEKSRLLSDRFSAERPKGSFSTLEIQRTEQGDSAMYLCASSLGRVGSEAFFGQGTRLTVV.

The chain combines TRBV4-2 with TRBJ2-6, with D possibly being TRBD1 (7 bases). Between the trimmed V and J ends, which lost 0 bases and 5 bases, there was a span of 23 bases. Germline V lookup: CDR1 LGHNA, CDR2 YNFKEQ. This CDR3 is 20 amino acids long. DNA for the CDR3: TGTGCCAGCAGCCAAGACAGGGGGGACTCCACGGCTACTTGGGCCAACGTCCTGACTTTC. Translating gives CASSQDRGDSTATWANVLTF.

This sequence joins TRBV11-2 and TRBJ2-7; 11 nucleotides agree with TRBD2. Per germline, CDR1 SGHAT and CDR2 FQNNGV. With V trimmed by 4 bases and J by 3 bases, 8 bases remained unmatched. The CDR3 totals 16 residues. In DNA, the CDR3 is TGTGCCAGCAGCTCTATAGCGGGAGGGTATGTCTACGAGCAGTACTTC. Translating it yields CASSSIAGGYVYEQYF.

The chain employs TRBV6-1 and TRBJ1-1; no definite D call. CDR1 and CDR2 (germline): MNHNS, SASEGT. The length of the CDR3 is 14 residues. V lost 0 bases, J lost 6 bases, and 11 bases lay in between. The CDR3 loop reads CASSEALWTAEAFF. The CDR3, as DNA: TGTGCCAGCAGTGAAGCGCTATGGACTGCTGAAGCTTTCTTT.

V is TRBV5-1 and J is TRBJ2-5, with D tentatively TRBD1 (6 bases). The CDR3 extends over 14 amino acids. V dropped 2 bases and J dropped 3 bases, with 11 bases sitting between them. Germline V gives CDR1 SGHRS, CDR2 YFSETQ. The CDR3 DNA sequence: TGCGCCAGCAGCTTTTACCGGACAGAAGAGACCCAGTACTTC. The encoded protein is CASSFYRTEETQYF. The whole variable domain, filled in from reference TRBV5-1 and TRBJ2-5, reads KAGVTQTPRYLIKTRGQQVTLSCSPISGHRSVSWYQQTPGQGLQFLFEYFSETQRNKGNFPGRFSGRQFSNSRSEMNVSTLELGDSALYLCASSFYRTEETQYFGPGTRLLVL.

The chain couples TRBV5-1 to TRBJ1-1, with D possibly being TRBD1 (6 bases). With 6 bases removed from V and 5 bases from J, the gap between germline ends came to 14 bases. The CDR3 is made up of 13 amino acids. Germline values: CDR1 SGHRS, CDR2 YFSETQ. DNA of the CDR3: TGCGCCAGCAAGGGAGCAGGGGAGACTGAAGCTTTCTTT. It codes for CASKGAGETEAFF.

The rearrangement joins TRBV28 to TRBJ2-5; tentative D call: TRBD1 (6 bases). This CDR3 has 15 amino acids. The V gene lost 5 bases and the J gene lost 1 base, with 14 bases spanning the gap. Germline-derived CDR1 and CDR2 are MDHEN and SYDVKM. Written as DNA, the CDR3 is TGTGCCAGCAGTAACCCGGGACAAGCCCAAGAGACCCAGTACTTC. It specifies CASSNPGQAQETQYF.

The rearrangement uses TRBV18 and TRBJ1-1, with unresolved D. This CDR3 is 14 amino acids long. Germline-derived CDR1 and CDR2 are KGHSH and LQKENI. Trimming cost V 3 bases and J 4 bases, with 12 bases left between them. CDR3 protein: CASSPLVASTEAFF. As DNA, the CDR3 is TGTGCCAGCTCACCTTTAGTGGCTAGCACTGAAGCTTTCTTT.